This note documents a single T cell receptor (beta chain) sequence. The antigen this receptor binds is unknown. Per-base quality was not reported, and no clone a single base away is much larger than it. The sample is drawn from a study of human CD4 T cells and Enterobacteriaceae (dated by TCRdb to the early 2020s). Ex vivo total memory CD4+ samples were sequenced at deep level, with detection sensitivity of one cell in 200,000. The QIAamp DNA Micro Kit was used to extract genomic DNA from cell pellets, and spectrophotometry was used to check the DNA quantity and purity. Amplification of TCR Vbeta CDR3 regions was performed with the immunoSEQ multiplex PCR assay. Sequencing of amplicons was performed on the Illumina HiSeq platform. The retrieved sequences were 87 nucleotides long and included the CDR3 region. As for how the authors treated the data: A unique productive TCR Vbeta nucleotide sequence was defined as a clonotype and was quantified by productive template frequency from ImmunoSEQ Analyzer V3.0. A threshold set at the top 5th percentile of each frequency-ranked repertoire was used to define expanded clonotypes. Repertoire overlap was computed as Chao-Jaccard with the R package fossil and visualized by nonmetric multidimensional scaling with the R package MASS. Imported from immuneACCESS, the table was reduced by TCRdb to in-frame sequences with V and J called. These copies leave out some clones; in studies compared against another copy, an unresolved V gene accounts for under half, and the cause of the remainder is not known. V and J calls and clone size are as listed in that table; D and trimming were resolved from the DNA. This sample is represented by 25,000 to 30,000 clones; approximately 82% of them were singletons. Around 1.8% of the sample goes to the ten largest clones.

V trim: 3 bases; J trim: 2 bases; unmatched bases: 7. The germline V gene (reference sequence) provides CDR1 SGHNT and CDR2 YYREEE. Inclusive of the bounding cysteine and phenylalanine, the CDR3 is 15 residues long. Only CDR3 DNA remains: 45 bases, in frame from the first base. Memory CD4+ T cells, defined as all CD4+ cells other than CD45RA+CCR7+CD95- naive cells, were FACS-sorted on a FACSAria III to a purity of over 98%. Healthy donor blood was obtained from blood donation centers in Switzerland. Positive selection with CD4 and CD14 magnetic microbeads was used to enrich total CD4+ T cells and monocytes. CD8+, CD14+, CD16+, CD56+, CD19+ and CD25-bright cells were excluded prior to sorting. To assess in vivo expansion of bacteria-reactive clonotypes, total memory CD4+ T cells from a couple of blood donors were sequenced directly ex vivo. Peripheral blood mononuclear cells were isolated from donor blood using Ficoll-Paque Plus.

The investigation overall reported the following: Ex vivo, broadly cross-reactive clonotypes were observed to appear more expanded than specific clonotypes, with 11 of 19 and about 65% of the roughly 34 being found within the top 5%. Reactivity of ex vivo clonotypes was inferred only by matching nucleotide sequences to CFSE-low cultures from the same donors.

Material: memory CD4+ T cells from blood. The cell subset or site label for this specimen denotes: total memory CD4 T cells sorted directly ex vivo, unstimulated. The chain uses TRBV5-4 and TRBJ2-7, with 8 central nucleotides matching TRBD1. This TCR derives from a human donor in good health. The CDR3 in this case is CASSSQTGATYEQYF. DNA sequence: TGTGCCAGCAGCTCACAGACAGGGGCCACCTACGAGCAGTACTTC. This CDR3, with the reference TRBV5-4 and TRBJ2-7 proteins standing in past its ends, gives the full variable domain ETGVTQSPTHLIKTRGQQVTLRCSSQSGHNTVSWYQQALGQGPQFIFQYYREEENGRGNFPPRFSGLQFPNYSSELNVNALELDDSALYLCASSSQTGATYEQYFGPGTRLTVT.